This T cell receptor (beta chain) is drawn from a study of T cell repertoires in cytomegalovirus infection. Study at large: Public TCR beta signatures provided an indication of both CMV infection and a matching HLA type. Broader study findings: Summed frequency of public TCR beta families distinguished CMV carriers with the relevant HLA.

TCRdb re-called the reads with MiXCR, one entry per CDR3 protein. The sample yields 90,000 to 120,000 distinct CDR3 sequences, roughly a quarter seen once. On this clonotype: The antigen is not known.

CDR1 and CDR2 from the germline V gene are MDHEN and SYDVKM. The V end lost 5 bases, the J end lost 10 bases, and 15 bases lay between the germline ends. The CDR3 totals 14 residues. The gene calls are TRBV28 and TRBJ1-6; possibly TRBD1 for D (6 bases). This TCR was sampled from a human donor in good health (CMV status not recorded). Some clones in this sample may be carry-over from other donors' samples. Sequencing input: CD8+ T cells from PBMCs. The CDR3 bases are TGTGCCAGCAGTCTCCAGGGGTCAGGCTCACCCCTCCACTTT. Protein product: CASSLQGSGSPLHF.